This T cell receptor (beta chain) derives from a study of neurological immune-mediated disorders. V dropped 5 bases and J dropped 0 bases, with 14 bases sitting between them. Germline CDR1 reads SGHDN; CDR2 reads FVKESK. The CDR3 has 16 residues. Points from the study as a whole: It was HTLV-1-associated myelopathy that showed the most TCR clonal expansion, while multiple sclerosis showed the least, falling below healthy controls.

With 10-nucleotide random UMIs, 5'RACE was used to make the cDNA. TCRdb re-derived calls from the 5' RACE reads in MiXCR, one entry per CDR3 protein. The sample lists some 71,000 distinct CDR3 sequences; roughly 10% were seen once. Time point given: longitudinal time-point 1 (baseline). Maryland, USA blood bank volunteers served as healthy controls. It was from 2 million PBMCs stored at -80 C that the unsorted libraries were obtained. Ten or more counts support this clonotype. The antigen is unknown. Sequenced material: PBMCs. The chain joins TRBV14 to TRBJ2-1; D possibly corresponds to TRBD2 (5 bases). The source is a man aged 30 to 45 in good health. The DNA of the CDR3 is TGTGCCAGCAGCACCGAGGACTGGATCTCCTACAATGAGCAGTTCTTC. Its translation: CASSTEDWISYNEQFF.